These 26 T cell receptor beta chains share one sample of origin, sequenced in a study of blood T cell repertoires in COVID-19. Sequencing used immunoSEQ multiplex PCR; TCRdb keeps in-frame clones, though not all of them. The sample lists 120,000 or so clones, more than 70% occurring once. Sequences were obtained from peripheral blood. Receptors originate from an elderly man with active or convalescent COVID-19.

In its sample, this clone was seen a few times. The V and J genes are TRBV4-1 and TRBJ2-3, with D perhaps matching TRBD2 (5 bases). The germline V and J ends were trimmed by 1 base and 4 bases, with 9 bases remaining between them. Germline V lookup: CDR1 MGHRA, CDR2 YSYEKL. This CDR3 is built from 14 residues. CDR3: CASSQGSSADTQYF. The CDR3 bases are TGCGCCAGCAGCCAAGGAAGTAGCGCAGATACGCAGTATTTT.

V usage is TRBV7-8 and J usage is TRBJ2-1; 12 nucleotides align to TRBD2. The J segment lost 4 bases and the V segment lost 3 bases, leaving 4 bases of the junction unmatched. The CDR3 extends over 16 amino acids. Germline V gene data show CDR1 as SGHVS and CDR2 as FQNEAQ. CDR3 in DNA: TGTGCCAGCAGCTTGTCTAGCGGGGGGGCTTACAATGAGCAGTTCTTC. Protein sequence: CASSLSSGGAYNEQFF. The whole variable domain, remainder taken from reference TRBV7-8 and TRBJ2-1, is GAGVSQSPRYKVAKRGQDVALRCDPISGHVSLFWYQQALGQGPEFLTYFQNEAQLDKSGLPSDRFFAERPEGSVSTLKIQRTQQEDSAVYLCASSLSSGGAYNEQFFGPGTRLTVL.

The CDR3 nucleotides read TGTGCCAGCAGTGGAAGACAGGGCCACTATGGCTACACCTTC. Residues: CASSGRQGHYGYTF. This sequence joins TRBV6-6 and TRBJ1-2, with 7 nucleotides matching TRBD1. The V gene's germline CDR1 is MNHNY and CDR2 SVGAGI (reference sequence). This CDR3 spans 14 amino acids. V shed 5 bases and J 3 bases; nucleotides not matched to a gene: 6.

The chain joins TRBV28 to TRBJ1-1, with 8 bases matching TRBD1. J was trimmed by 4 bases and V by 11 bases; bases with no gene match: 9. The CDR3 runs 13 residues. Germline CDR1 reads MDHEN; CDR2 reads SYDVKM. CDR3 coding DNA: TGTGCCGGCAAGCCGGACAGGGCCACTGAAGCTTTCTTT. The encoded protein is CAGKPDRATEAFF.

The rearrangement joins TRBV18 to TRBJ1-2; 9 positions match TRBD1. V lost 4 bases, J lost 10 bases, and 4 bases stayed unmatched. Per germline, CDR1 KGHSH and CDR2 LQKENI. The CDR3 contains 12 residues. The chain's CDR3 is CASSRTGDDYTF. The CDR3 nucleotides are TGTGCCAGCTCACGGACAGGGGACGACTACACCTTC. Full variable domain (rest looked up from reference TRBV18 and TRBJ1-2): NAGVMQNPRHLVRRRGQEARLRCSPMKGHSHVYWYRQLPEEGLKFMVYLQKENIIDESGMPKERFSAEFPKEGPSILRIQQVVRGDSAAYFCASSRTGDDYTFGSGTRLTVV.

The rearrangement links TRBV10-3 to TRBJ2-2, with unresolved D. V lost 6 bases and J lost 7, with 12 bases in between. Germline CDR1 is ENHRY and CDR2 is SYGVKD. The CDR3 is made up of 13 amino acids. CDR3 DNA sequence: TGTGCCATCAGATCACTCTCTGGCGGGGAGCTGTTTTTT. This translates into CAIRSLSGGELFF.

The V and J genes are TRBV9 and TRBJ2-1; 8 bases align to TRBD1. J was trimmed by 10 bases and V by 0 bases; bases with no gene match: 15. Germline V gene data show CDR1 as SGDLS and CDR2 as YYNGEE. The CDR3 spans 17 residues. CDR3 amino acids: CASSVGLGQANYREQFF. The CDR3 DNA reads TGTGCCAGCAGCGTAGGATTGGGACAGGCTAATTACAGGGAGCAGTTCTTC.

V is TRBV18 and J is TRBJ1-1, with D perhaps TRBD1 (6 bases). The CDR3 runs to 16 residues. V lost 2 bases and J lost 3, with 16 bases in between. Germline V gene sequence: CDR1 KGHSH, CDR2 LQKENI. In DNA, the CDR3 is TGTGCCAGCTCACCAAGTCAGAGGGGGTTAGACACTGAAGCTTTCTTT. This translates into CASSPSQRGLDTEAFF.

Concerning this clone itself: The junction does not match germline at one end; this may be a read error. The gene calls are TRBV18 and TRBJ1-2; D possibly corresponds to TRBD1 (5 bases). There are 12 residues in the CDR3. The germline gives CDR1 KGHSH, CDR2 LQKENI. The CDR3, as DNA: TGTGCCAGCTCACCGTCGACAGACGATCCCCTTTTC. This gives the protein CASSPSTDDPLF. Full variable domain (rest looked up from reference TRBV18 and TRBJ1-2): NAGVMQNPRHLVRRRGQEARLRCSPMKGHSHVYWYRQLPEEGLKFMVYLQKENIIDESGMPKERFSAEFPKEGPSILRIQQVVRGDSAAYFCASSPSTDDPLFGSGTRLTVV.

V and J are TRBV6-5 and TRBJ2-7; D is perhaps TRBD1 (5 bases). V was shortened by 6 bases and J by 1 base, with 10 bases between the two germline ends. The CDR3 has 13 residues. Per germline, CDR1 MNHEY and CDR2 SVGAGI. The DNA for the CDR3 is TGTGCCAGCAGGGGGCGGCTTTCCTACGAGCAGTACTTC. Residues: CASRGRLSYEQYF.

This chain joins TRBV15 and TRBJ2-3; TRBD2 agrees at 12 bases. The V and J ends lost 4 bases and 3 bases, in that order; junction bases with no gene match: 5. The CDR3 has 16 amino acids. Germline V CDR1 and CDR2: LNHNV, YYDKDF (reference sequence). Written as DNA, the CDR3 is TGTGCCACCAGCACGCGACTAGCGGGGGCGACAGATACGCAGTATTTT. Translation: CATSTRLAGATDTQYF.

The J gene is TRBJ1-5, the V gene TRBV6-5; possible D gene TRBD1, 6 bases. The CDR3 is 14 residues long. V was shortened by 6 bases and J by 6 bases, with 15 bases between the two germline ends. CDR1 is MNHEY and CDR2 is SVGAGI in the germline V gene. CDR3 in amino acids: CASRRRGLGQPQHF. CDR3 DNA: TGTGCCAGCAGGCGCAGGGGCCTCGGTCAGCCCCAGCATTTT.

The chain uses TRBV28 and TRBJ1-2, with a possible D match to TRBD1 (5 bases). Germline values: CDR1 MDHEN, CDR2 SYDVKM. V lost 7 bases to trimming and J lost 0 bases, with 9 bases between them. This CDR3 is built from 13 residues. CDR3 DNA sequence: TGTGCCAGCACGGAGGGGCCTAACTATGGCTACACCTTC. Translated: CASTEGPNYGYTF.

V is TRBV6-5 and J is TRBJ2-1, with TRBD1 matching 9 bases. V dropped 6 bases and J dropped 6; count of bases not matched to a gene: 3. This CDR3 spans 13 amino acids. Germline V gene lookup returns CDR1 MNHEY and CDR2 SVGAGI. CDR3 DNA: TGTGCCAGCAGGGGGACAGGGATCAATGAGCAGTTCTTC. It codes for CASRGTGINEQFF.

This chain links TRBV30 with TRBJ1-2; a possible D gene is TRBD1 (5 bases). V gave up 3 bases and J gave up 4 bases, with 12 bases separating them. CDR3 length: 13 residues. Germline V gene data show CDR1 as GTSNPN and CDR2 as SVGIG (reference sequence). DNA of the CDR3: TGTGCCTGGAGACCCGGGGGGGTCTATGGCTACACCTTC. The encoded protein is CAWRPGGVYGYTF.

The CDR3 is CASSPGTSGGSWELFF. In DNA form, the CDR3 reads TGTGCCAGCAGCCCAGGGACTAGCGGGGGGTCTTGGGAGCTGTTTTTT. The chain uses TRBV7-2 and TRBJ2-2, with 15 bases lining up with TRBD2. Germline V gene data show CDR1 as SGHTA and CDR2 as FQGNSA. This CDR3 is built from 16 residues. After removal of 5 bases from V and 9 bases from J, the junction contained 7 bases not matched to a gene.

The rearrangement uses TRBV19 and TRBJ1-1; TRBD1 matches 9 bases. The germline gives CDR1 LNHDA, CDR2 SQIVND (reference sequence). The CDR3 covers 16 residues. Losses at the gene ends were 5 bases for V and 5 bases for J; bases not matched to a gene: 12. CDR3 DNA sequence: TGTGCCAGTAGTCTAACCCGACTGACAGGGGGGACTGAAGCTTTCTTT. Amino acids: CASSLTRLTGGTEAFF.

This rearrangement joins TRBV6-5 to TRBJ1-5; D ambiguous. CDR3 length: 13 amino acids. Germline V gives CDR1 MNHEY, CDR2 SVGAGI. With 2 bases removed from V and 7 bases from J, the gap between germline ends came to 9 bases. DNA for the CDR3: TGTGCCAGCAGTTACGAAAGAGGGCAGCCCCAGCATTTT. Amino acids: CASSYERGQPQHF.

The V and J genes are TRBV4-1 and TRBJ2-5; TRBD2 might be the D (6 bases). V was trimmed by 5 bases and J by 1 base, leaving 20 bases between them. The germline V gene has CDR1 MGHRA and CDR2 YSYEKL. This CDR3 comprises 17 residues. CDR3 DNA: TGCGCCAGCAGCGTTGGGGGGACCTGGGGAGCCCAAGAGACCCAGTACTTC. Amino acid sequence: CASSVGGTWGAQETQYF.

This chain connects TRBV4-1 to TRBJ2-6; 11 nucleotides line up with TRBD2. In germline, CDR1 is MGHRA, CDR2 YSYEKL. With V trimmed by 1 base and J by 0 bases, 8 bases remained unmatched. CDR3 length: 20 amino acids. The CDR3 loop reads CASSQVLAGGLSSGANVLTF. Here the CDR3 DNA reads TGCGCCAGCAGCCAAGTCCTAGCGGGGGGCCTAAGCTCTGGGGCCAACGTCCTGACTTTC.

The chain combines TRBV2 with TRBJ1-3; 7 bases align to TRBD1. Germline values: CDR1 SNHLY, CDR2 FYNNEI. With 5 bases clipped from V and 0 bases from J, the junction kept 10 bases outside the gene matches. CDR3 size: 17 residues. The CDR3, as DNA: TGTGCCAGCAGTAAGGGAAGGGGGCCAAGCTCTGGAAACACCATATATTTT. Translating gives CASSKGRGPSSGNTIYF.

This chain's CDR3 is CASSVGGLGADTQYF. The CDR3 coding sequence is TGTGCCAGCAGCGTAGGGGGGCTTGGGGCAGATACGCAGTATTTT. The chain has TRBV9 and TRBJ2-3; a weak D match, TRBD1 (6 bases). CDR3 length equals 15 residues. CDR1 and CDR2 (germline): SGDLS, YYNGEE. Trimming took 0 bases from V and 4 from J, leaving 12 bases between them. Combining the CDR3 with reference TRBV9 and TRBJ2-3 gives the whole variable domain DSGVTQTPKHLITATGQRVTLRCSPRSGDLSVYWYQQSLDQGLQFLIQYYNGEERAKGNILERFSAQQFPDLHSELNLSSLELGDSALYFCASSVGGLGADTQYFGPGTRLTVL.

In its sample, this clone was seen once. The chain uses TRBV2 and TRBJ1-4, with 7 bases fitting TRBD1. The CDR3 contains 18 residues. In germline, CDR1 is SNHLY, CDR2 FYNNEI. Trimming at V came to 7 bases and at J to 0 bases, leaving 14 bases not matched to a gene. The CDR3 nucleotides read TGTGCCAGCAATTACCCCGGGACAGAGTTTGCAACTAATGAAAAACTGTTTTTT. Its translation: CASNYPGTEFATNEKLFF.

This clone was counted between two and nine times. This chain joins TRBV2 and TRBJ1-2; D is perhaps TRBD1 (6 bases). Germline V gives CDR1 SNHLY, CDR2 FYNNEI. The V end lost 3 bases, the J end lost 4 bases, and 15 bases lay between the germline ends. CDR3 length equals 15 residues. This CDR3 is CASSDLGTGSYGYTF. The CDR3 nucleotides read TGTGCCAGCAGTGACCTGGGTACAGGGAGCTATGGCTACACCTTC.

CDR3: CASSVDHSGDTQYF. For the CDR3, the DNA is TGTGCCAGCAGCGTAGATCACTCGGGGGATACGCAGTATTTT. The chain joins TRBV9 to TRBJ2-3; a weak D match, TRBD2 (5 bases). Trimming removed 0 bases at V and 6 bases at J, with 11 bases between. The CDR3 loop spans 14 amino acids. CDR1 is SGDLS and CDR2 is YYNGEE in the germline V gene.

The V gene is TRBV5-3, the J gene TRBJ2-3; 9 nucleotides match TRBD2. TRBV5-3 is marked as an open reading frame, function uncertain. After removal of 10 bases from V and 3 bases from J, the junction contained 21 bases not matched to a gene. The CDR3 runs to 18 residues. The CDR3 loop reads CALGGLAGFPGGTDTQYF. DNA for the CDR3: TGTGCCTTGGGGGGCCTAGCGGGGTTTCCGGGCGGGACAGATACGCAGTATTTT.